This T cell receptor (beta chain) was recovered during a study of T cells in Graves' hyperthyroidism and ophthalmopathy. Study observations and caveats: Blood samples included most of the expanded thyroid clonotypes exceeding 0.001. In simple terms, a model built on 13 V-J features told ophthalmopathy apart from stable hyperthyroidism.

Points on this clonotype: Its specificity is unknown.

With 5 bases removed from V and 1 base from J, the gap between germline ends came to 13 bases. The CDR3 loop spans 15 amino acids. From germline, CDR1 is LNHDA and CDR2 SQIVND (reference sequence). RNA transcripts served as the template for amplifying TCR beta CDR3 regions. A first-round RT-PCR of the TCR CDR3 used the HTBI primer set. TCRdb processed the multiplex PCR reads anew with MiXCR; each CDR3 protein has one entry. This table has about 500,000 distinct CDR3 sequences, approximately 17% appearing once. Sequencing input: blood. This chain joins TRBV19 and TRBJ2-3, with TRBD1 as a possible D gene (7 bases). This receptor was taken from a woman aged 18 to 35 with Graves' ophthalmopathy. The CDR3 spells CASSAGQLGTDTQYF. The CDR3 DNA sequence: TGTGCCAGTAGTGCGGGACAGTTAGGCACAGATACGCAGTATTTT.